The 25 T cell receptor beta chains reported below all come from one sample, sequenced in a study of Graves' ophthalmopathy and Graves' hyperthyroidism. The authors amplified TCR beta CDR3 regions from RNA transcripts. An initial RT-PCR round employing HTBI primers preceded a second-round multiplex PCR. TCRdb redid the calling of the multiplex PCR reads with MiXCR, one entry per CDR3 protein. The sample includes some 520,000 distinct CDR3 sequences, roughly 14% of them seen just once. Sequenced input: blood. Receptors were obtained from a young woman with Graves' ophthalmopathy.

This clonotype was found a few times. The genes are TRBV4-1 and TRBJ2-7; 7 bases are shared with TRBD1. Germline V gene lookup returns CDR1 MGHRA and CDR2 YSYEKL. The junction had 10 bases not matched to a gene; V was cut back by 1 base and J by 1 base. The CDR3 runs to 17 residues. CDR3 bases: TGCGCCAGCAGCCAAGCCACTACAGGGGTTGGTTCCTACGAGCAGTACTTC. Encoded protein: CASSQATTGVGSYEQYF.

This chain uses TRBV28 with TRBJ1-1; no reliable D call. Between the trimmed V and J ends, which lost 5 bases and 14 bases, there was a span of 24 bases. Germline V gene data show CDR1 as MDHEN and CDR2 as SYDVKM. The CDR3 has 14 residues. The CDR3 reads CASSRPLGNTDAFF. CDR3 bases: TGTGCCAGCAGTCGCCCACTGGGGAACACTGATGCCTTCTTT.

There are many counts of this clonotype. This chain joins TRBV20-1 and TRBJ2-7, with D unclear. The CDR3 covers 12 residues. V lost 3 bases to trimming and J lost 6 bases, with 12 bases between them. Germline V gene sequence: CDR1 DFQATT, CDR2 SNEGSKA (reference sequence). CDR3 DNA: TGCAGTGCTAGTAACCCAGCCTTCGAGCAGTACTTC. Its translation: CSASNPAFEQYF.

This clonotype appeared once. The chain links TRBV29-1 to TRBJ2-7; 11 bases agree with TRBD1. Germline-derived CDR1 and CDR2 are SQVTM and ANQGSEA. This CDR3 contains 15 residues. The trim removed 4 bases at V and 3 bases at J, leaving 8 bases unmatched. The CDR3 bases are TGCAGCGTTGGAGGGGGGACAGGGGGAGGCTACGAGCAGTACGTC. Translation: CSVGGGTGGGYEQYV.

In its sample, this clonotype was seen many times. The chain employs TRBV30 and TRBJ1-1; TRBD1 is a possible D gene (6 bases). Looked up from germline, CDR1 is GTSNPN and CDR2 is SVGIG (reference sequence). This CDR3 contains 13 residues. Trimming shortened V by 4 bases and J by 6 bases, and 15 bases separated the two germline ends. The CDR3 loop is CAWKVGRGAEAFF. In nucleotides, the CDR3 is TGTGCCTGGAAGGTGGGGAGGGGGGCTGAAGCTTTCTTT.

This clonotype occurred many times. The rearrangement uses TRBV28 and TRBJ1-2, with 7 bases aligning to TRBD1. The CDR3 loop spans 13 amino acids. The V and J ends lost 6 bases and 8 bases, in that order; junction bases with no gene match: 9. The germline gives CDR1 MDHEN, CDR2 SYDVKM. CDR3 bases: TGTGCCAGCAGCAATGACAGGGAATCGGGCTACACCTTC. This gives the protein CASSNDRESGYTF.

This clonotype was recorded many times. The V and J genes are TRBV3-1 and TRBJ1-5; TRBD1 aligns across 7 bases. Trimming took 4 bases from V and 0 from J; bases not matched to a gene: 3. CDR1 is LGHDT, CDR2 YNNKEL, per germline (reference sequence). This CDR3 region has 15 residues. DNA of the CDR3: TGTGCCAGCAGCCCCGGACAGGATAGCAATCAGCCCCAGCATTTT. It codes for CASSPGQDSNQPQHF.

The V call is TRBV12-3 or TRBV12-4, the J call TRBJ1-2; D call uncertain. The CDR3 length is 15 residues. Trimming took 3 bases from V and 0 from J, leaving 11 bases between them. Here the CDR3 reads CASSFGTVPNYGYTF. As DNA, the CDR3 is TGTGCCAGCAGTTTTGGTACAGTCCCTAACTATGGCTACACCTTC.

CDR3 sequence reads: CATSVEGGTDTQYF. The CDR3 nucleotides read TGTGCCACCTCCGTGGAGGGTGGGACAGATACGCAGTATTTT. The chain carries TRBV6-4 and TRBJ2-3, with TRBD2 as a possible D gene (6 bases). Trimming took off 10 bases at V and 3 bases at J, with 17 bases between the two ends. Germline CDR1 is MRHNA and CDR2 is SNTAGT. The CDR3 runs 14 residues.

The CDR3 spells CASSRGGINFRDSNQPQHF. In DNA, the CDR3 is TGTGCCAGCAGCAGGGGGGGCATCAATTTCCGGGATAGCAATCAGCCCCAGCATTTT. The chain has TRBV6-2 or TRBV6-3 and TRBJ1-5, with 7 bases fitting TRBD1. In germline, CDR1 is MNHEY, CDR2 SVGEGT. After removal of 6 bases from V and 0 bases from J, the junction contained 17 bases not matched to a gene. The CDR3 has 19 residues.

As regards this clonotype: This could be a read error, since a much larger clone is one nucleotide away. The rearrangement links TRBV20-1 to TRBJ1-2, with D unclear. Germline V gene lookup returns CDR1 DFQATT and CDR2 SNEGSKA (reference sequence). The CDR3 spans 11 residues. CDR3 nucleotide sequence: TGCTGTGCTACGGGTATCGAGATACCCCGATTC. Its translation: CCATGIEIPRF.

The V call is TRBV12-3 or TRBV12-4, the J call TRBJ1-2; TRBD1 agrees at 7 bases. The CDR3 is made up of 14 amino acids. J gave up 4 bases and V 6 bases, and 8 bases lay outside the gene matches. CDR3 sequence (DNA): TGTGCCAGCAGCATAGCGACAGGGACCTATGGCTACACCTTC. It is translated as CASSIATGTYGYTF.

This chain uses TRBV4-2 with TRBJ2-6; D unclear. Trimming took 10 bases from V and 1 from J, leaving 5 bases between them. The CDR3 runs to 12 residues. Germline V lookup: CDR1 LGHNA, CDR2 YNFKEQ. CDR3 protein: CATQSGANVLTF. Here the CDR3 DNA reads TGTGCCACCCAGTCTGGGGCCAACGTCCTGACTTTC.

This clonotype was counted many times. V usage is TRBV4-2 and J usage is TRBJ1-1; 8 nucleotides align to TRBD1. The CDR3 totals 17 residues. The junction had 14 bases not matched to a gene; V was cut back by 3 bases and J by 5 bases. CDR1 and CDR2 (germline): LGHNA, YNFKEQ. DNA for the CDR3: TGTGCCAGCAGCCAGGGATTAACAGGGGGGCAAAGGACTGAAGCTTTCTTT. This sequence encodes CASSQGLTGGQRTEAFF.

This clonotype has at least ten counts. The chain joins TRBV25-1 to TRBJ1-6; TRBD1 aligns across 9 bases. V lost 4 bases, J lost 10 bases, and 2 bases stayed unmatched. The CDR3 totals 13 residues. CDR1 and CDR2 from the germline V gene are MGHDK and SYGVNS. CDR3 coding DNA: TGTGCCAGCAGTGGGGGGACAGGGTCACCCCTCCACTTT. It yields the protein CASSGGTGSPLHF.

This clonotype has at least ten counts. The chain uses TRBV27 and TRBJ2-7; D uncertain. The V and J ends lost 10 bases and 1 base respectively, with 17 bases between them. Germline V CDR1 and CDR2: MNHEY, SMNVEV (reference sequence). This CDR3 is 14 amino acids long. CDR3 loop: CATATEFLSYEQYF. CDR3 DNA sequence: TGTGCCACCGCAACTGAATTTCTTTCCTACGAGCAGTACTTC.

This clonotype was seen repeatedly, ten times or more. The DNA of the CDR3 is TGCAGTGCTAGCCTCCTGAACCAAGAGACCCAGTACTTC. It codes for CSASLLNQETQYF. The rearrangement links TRBV20-1 to TRBJ2-5; D ambiguous. V was cut by 3 bases and J by 0 bases, with 8 bases left in between. This CDR3 region has 13 residues. CDR1 and CDR2 from the germline V gene are DFQATT and SNEGSKA (reference sequence).

V usage is TRBV30 and J usage is TRBJ2-7; no reliable D call. This CDR3 contains 14 residues. The V end lost 0 bases, the J end lost 0 bases, and 9 bases lay between the germline ends. Germline-derived CDR1 and CDR2 are GTSNPN and SVGIG (reference sequence). CDR3 coding DNA: TGTGCCTGGAGTGTCGACGGTTACTCCTACGAGCAGTACTTC. Its protein product is CAWSVDGYSYEQYF.

This clonotype showed up many times. V and J are TRBV6-5 and TRBJ1-2, with 7 bases fitting TRBD1. This CDR3 region has 14 residues. CDR1 is MNHEY, CDR2 SVGAGI, per germline. With 4 bases clipped from V and 3 bases from J, the junction kept 5 bases outside the gene matches. Written as DNA, the CDR3 is TGTGCCAGCAGTTCCAGGGGGGCCTACTATGGCTACACCTTC. This gives the protein CASSSRGAYYGYTF.

This clonotype was seen ten or more times. The CDR3 region is CASRPPGLHSPLHF. CDR3 nucleotides: TGTGCCAGCAGGCCTCCGGGACTCCACTCACCCCTCCACTTT. This sequence joins TRBV7-3 and TRBJ1-6; D might be TRBD1 (5 bases). V lost 6 bases and J 10 bases, leaving 16 bases between the germline ends. Per the germline V gene, CDR1 is SGHTA and CDR2 is FQGTGA. There are 14 residues in the CDR3.

This clonotype was seen many times. The chain recombines TRBV5-1 with TRBJ2-4; D may be TRBD1 (5 bases). Per the germline V gene, CDR1 is SGHRS and CDR2 is YFSETQ. Deletions cut 10 bases from V and 0 bases from J, with 11 bases between. The CDR3 consists of 13 residues. Here the CDR3 reads CAGPTVAKNIQYF. CDR3 nucleotide sequence: TGCGCCGGCCCGACAGTAGCCAAAAACATTCAGTACTTC.

This clonotype has at least ten counts. V usage is TRBV12-3 or TRBV12-4 and J usage is TRBJ1-5; D might be TRBD1 (5 bases). Trimming stripped 6 bases from V and 0 bases from J, with 21 bases between. This CDR3 spans 18 amino acids. CDR3 sequence: CASRPGTGLTYSNQPQHF. Written as DNA, the CDR3 is TGTGCCAGCAGACCGGGGACGGGATTAACTTATAGCAATCAGCCCCAGCATTTT.

This clonotype was recorded at least ten times. The chain has TRBV6-1 and TRBJ2-7, with 7 bases fitting TRBD2. This CDR3 has 14 amino acids. Looked up from germline, CDR1 is MNHNS and CDR2 is SASEGT. V lost 7 bases and J lost 0; bases outside the gene matches: 6. CDR3 nucleotide sequence: TGTGCCAGCAACCTCGGGGGGAGCTCCTACGAGCAGTACTTC. Its translation: CASNLGGSSYEQYF.

This clonotype was seen ten or more times. This CDR3 is CASSRGWTEEPQHF. CDR3 in DNA: TGTGCCAGCAGCCGTGGGTGGACAGAAGAGCCCCAGCATTTT. The chain uses TRBV12-3 or TRBV12-4 and TRBJ1-5; D perhaps matches TRBD1 (6 bases). Trimming pared 6 bases from V and 8 bases from J, leaving 17 bases between. The CDR3 has 14 residues.

This clonotype was observed many times. The V and J genes are TRBV12-3 or TRBV12-4 and TRBJ1-2; D is possibly TRBD1 (6 bases). With 5 bases removed from V and 2 bases from J, the gap between germline ends came to 9 bases. The length of the CDR3 is 13 residues. The CDR3 nucleotides are TGTGCCAGCAGTCGCGGGACAAACTATGGCTACACCTTC. It translates to CASSRGTNYGYTF.